What follows is one T cell receptor (beta chain) and its context. It has no known antigen specificity. Base qualities are not at hand, and no much larger clone is one base apart. TCRdb names Illumina HiSeq 1500 as the instrument used. Through fastp at Q25 and MiXCR, TCRdb rebuilt clones from the public reads, retaining in-frame beta chains. Identical CDR3 protein sequences are pooled into one entry, listed with their most common genes and DNA. This sample gives about 130,000 distinct CDR3 sequences in total; around 30% of them show up just once. Roughly 47% of the sample is held by the ten biggest clonotypes. The trim is 4 bases for V and 1 base for J, with a gap of 14 bases between the germline ends. From cysteine to phenylalanine, the CDR3 is 16 amino acids long. Just the 48-base CDR3 DNA is kept, in frame starting at base 1. From a lookup of the germline V gene (reference sequence), CDR1 and CDR2 are MNHEY and SMNVEV.

The data belong to a study of T cell repertoires in cytomegalovirus infection (dated by TCRdb to between 2018 and 2020). For the wider study: Alongside well-studied HLA-B-restricted epitopes, the peptide stimulations were aimed at recently identified HLA-C-restricted CMV epitopes, whose presentation resists viral immunomodulation. The HLA type of each donor mattered for the analysis, because public TCR beta signatures pointed to carriage of CMV infection along with the matching HLA type. Study-wide findings and limitations: Carriers of CMV infection plus the relevant HLA type were discriminated by the cumulative frequency of public TCR beta family members in the study cohort and in an independent approximately 360-donor cohort. The ex vivo response was dominated by HLA-C-restricted CMV-specific TCR beta clonotypes, which also provided the single most frequent clonotype in two of eight donors.

The treatment or condition label of this sample denotes: in vitro stimulation with specific CMV peptide epitopes to enrich CMV-specific T cells. The chain is assembled from TRBV27 and TRBJ1-3; TRBD1 might be the D gene, on 5 matching bases. This clonotype was obtained from a human donor in good health (CMV status not recorded). Some clones in this sample may be carry-over from other donors' samples. Sequenced material: CD8+ T cells from cultured PBMCs, taken from culture after CMV antigen stimulation. The nucleotide sequence reads as follows: TGTGCCAGCAGTTCAGGGATGCTGGGGTCTGGAAACACCATATATTTT. Translated, it reads CASSSGMLGSGNTIYF.